The clone carrying this T cell receptor (beta chain) was counted a single time. This entry comes from a study of T cells after somatic rescue of genetic block. The junction had 1 base not matched to a gene; V was cut back by 6 bases and J by 7 bases. The germline gives CDR1 ENHRY, CDR2 SYGVKD. The CDR3 sequence is 13 residues long. Assay: immunoSEQ multiplex PCR; the TCRdb copy retains only in-frame clones and omits some. The sample consists of about 120,000 clones, 85% to 95% of them appearing once. The sequence was collected from a woman younger than 35. V and J are TRBV10-3 and TRBJ1-6; 9 bases line up with TRBD1. The sequenced sample was peripheral blood mononuclear cells (PBMCs). CDR3 nucleotides: TGTGCCATCAGCGGGACAGGGAATTCACCCCTCCACTTT. This translates into CAISGTGNSPLHF.